This is a list of T cell receptor beta chains from one sample in a study of OX40 agonist ivuxolimab in advanced cancers. Only in-frame clones appear in the TCRdb table, and some are missing; sequencing was by immunoSEQ multiplex PCR. The sample lists approximately 79,000 clones, about 85% seen once, with 0.85% to 1% in the top ten. The material was CD4+ or CD8+ T cells sorted from blood, obtained in a trial of the OX40 agonist ivuxolimab. These receptors all stem from an adult with an advanced solid tumor such as melanoma, head and neck, liver or kidney cancer. The CDR3 runs from the conserved cysteine through the conserved F or W. The D gene is left open where the match is weak. Clone size is shown for a subset of rows, as once, few, many or a class of expanded clone.

J,V,size,D,DNA,CDR3
TRBJ2-4,TRBV12-5,NA,NA,TGTGCTAGTGGCCCCGACCATCGCAAAAACATTCAGTACTTC,CASGPDHRKNIQYF
TRBJ1-2,TRBV6-5,NA,NA,TGTGCCAGCAGTTACACCAGGGGTAGTACCTATGGCTACACCTTC,CASSYTRGSTYGYTF
TRBJ1-2,TRBV11-1,few,NA,TGTGCCAGCAGCTTAGGAGGGATCTATGGCTACACCTTC,CASSLGGIYGYTF
TRBJ2-1,TRBV15,NA,TRBD2,TGTGCCACCAGCAGAGACGGGAGGTCCTACAATGAGCAGTTCTTC,CATSRDGRSYNEQFF
TRBJ2-1,TRBV4-2,NA,TRBD1,TGTGCCAGCAGCCAAGATTGGGACAGTTTTTACAATGAGCAGTTCTTC,CASSQDWDSFYNEQFF
TRBJ2-2,TRBV30,few,NA,TGTGCCTGGAGCCGGGGCTCTGCCGGGGAGCTGTTTTTT,CAWSRGSAGELFF
TRBJ2-3,TRBV4-3,NA,NA,TGCGCCAGCAGCCAAGACGGGACTAGCACAGATACGCAGTATTTT,CASSQDGTSTDTQYF
TRBJ1-4,TRBV12-2,NA,NA,TGTGCAAGTCGCTTAGACAGGGCCAAGACTAATGAAAAACTGTTTTTT,CASRLDRAKTNEKLFF
TRBJ2-2,TRBV27,NA,TRBD1,TGTGCCAGCAGTCCCCGAACTAGGCAGGGGGCCGGGGAGCTGTTTTTT,CASSPRTRQGAGELFF
TRBJ2-5,TRBV19,NA,NA,TGTGCCAGTGGCAACAGGCAAGAGACCCAGTACTTC,CASGNRQETQYF
TRBJ1-1,TRBV6-1,few,TRBD1,TGTGCCAGCAGTGGTAGAACAGGGGGCACTGAAGCTTTCTTT,CASSGRTGGTEAFF
TRBJ1-6,TRBV5-1,few,NA,TGCGCCAGCAGCGTGGGGAGCTCCTATAATTCACCCCTCCACTTT,CASSVGSSYNSPLHF
TRBJ1-2,TRBV14,NA,TRBD1,TGTGCCAGCAGCCCCCTCGGACAGGGCTTCTATGGCTACACCTTC,CASSPLGQGFYGYTF
TRBJ2-1,TRBV7-9,NA,NA,TGTGCCAGCAGCTCCTTGGCCTACAATGAGCAGTTCTTC,CASSSLAYNEQFF
TRBJ1-1,TRBV9,NA,NA,TGTGCCAGCAGCTTTGTAGCGGGTAGTTACACTGAAGCTTTCTTT,CASSFVAGSYTEAFF
TRBJ2-1,TRBV6-4,NA,TRBD2,TGTGCCAGCAGTGACTTAGGGACTAGCGGCTACAATGAGCAGTTCTTC,CASSDLGTSGYNEQFF
TRBJ1-1,TRBV7-2,NA,TRBD1,TGTGCCAGCAGACCAGACAGGGGGGGGACTGAAGCTTTCTTT,CASRPDRGGTEAFF
TRBJ1-1,TRBV7-9,NA,NA,TGTGCCAGCAGCCGCGCGGGGGGGAGCACTGAAGCTTTCTTT,CASSRAGGSTEAFF
TRBJ1-1,TRBV6-5,NA,NA,TGTGCCAGCAGTTACCTGACAGGGAACACTGAAGCTTTCTTT,CASSYLTGNTEAFF
TRBJ1-2,TRBV7-2,NA,TRBD1,TGTGCCAGCAGCCCTCAACCGGGACAGGTAACCAACTATGGCTACACCTTC,CASSPQPGQVTNYGYTF
TRBJ1-5,TRBV30,NA,TRBD1,TGTGCCTGGAGTCCCCCCCCCTCGGGACAGGGGGTTGATCAGCCCCAGCATTTT,CAWSPPPSGQGVDQPQHF
TRBJ2-1,TRBV5-4,NA,TRBD1,TGTGCCAGCAGCGGCCGGACAGGGGGCCAGGAGCAGTTCTTC,CASSGRTGGQEQFF
TRBJ1-3,TRBV6-5,NA,TRBD1,TGTGCCAGCAGATTGGGACAGGATGGAAACACCATATATTTT,CASRLGQDGNTIYF
TRBJ2-1,TRBV19,NA,TRBD2,TGTGCCAGTAGCGAAATCGGACTAGCGGGAGCCAAAAATGAGCAGTTCTTC,CASSEIGLAGAKNEQFF
TRBJ2-7,TRBV4-3,NA,TRBD2,TGCGCCAGCAGCCAAGATCCAGCGGGAGTCTACGAGCAGTACTTC,CASSQDPAGVYEQYF
TRBJ1-6,TRBV7-2,NA,NA,TGTGCCAGCACTGCTTACACCCATTCACCCCTCCACTTT,CASTAYTHSPLHF
TRBJ1-3,TRBV19,NA,TRBD1,TGTGCCAGTAGTACCGCGACAGGGGCTGGAAACACCATATATTTT,CASSTATGAGNTIYF
TRBJ2-2,TRBV5-4,NA,TRBD2,TGTGCCAGCAGCGTGGGACTAGCGGGGGGTTCTATCGGGGAGCTGTTTTTT,CASSVGLAGGSIGELFF
TRBJ2-7,TRBV10-3,NA,NA,TGTGCCATCAGTGAGACCGGCTGGGAGCAGTACTTC,CAISETGWEQYF
TRBJ1-6,TRBV7-9,NA,NA,TGTGCCAGCAGCGGAGGGGGTTTTGGGAATTCACCCCTCCACTTT,CASSGGGFGNSPLHF
TRBJ1-5,TRBV6-6,NA,TRBD1,TGTGCCAGCTCTACGGGACAGCGTAATCAGCCCCAGCATTTT,CASSTGQRNQPQHF
TRBJ1-1,TRBV27,NA,NA,TGTGCCAGCAGTTTAGGGGGTCCGGTCACTGAAGCTTTCTTT,CASSLGGPVTEAFF
TRBJ1-5,TRBV6-1,NA,TRBD1,TGTGCCAGCAGTGAAACTGTCGGCAGGGGGTACAATCAGCCCCAGCATTTT,CASSETVGRGYNQPQHF
TRBJ1-5,TRBV6-1,NA,NA,TGTGCCAGCATCGAGGCAGGGCATAGCAATCAGCCCCAGCATTTT,CASIEAGHSNQPQHF
TRBJ2-1,TRBV6-6,NA,NA,TGTGCCAGCAGTCCCTGGGACAAATACAATGAGCAGTTCTTC,CASSPWDKYNEQFF
TRBJ1-5,TRBV9,NA,NA,TGTGCCAGCAGCGTAGGTCCACGGGAGGAGCCCCAGCATTTT,CASSVGPREEPQHF
TRBJ1-4,TRBV5-1,NA,TRBD1,TGCGCCAGCAGCCGGCTACCAACAGGGGCTAATGAAAAACTGTTTTTT,CASSRLPTGANEKLFF
TRBJ1-6,TRBV2,NA,TRBD1,TGTGCCAGCAGACAGGGGGCCCATAATTCACCCCTCCACTTT,CASRQGAHNSPLHF
TRBJ2-1,TRBV29-1,NA,TRBD1,TGCAGCGCCTGGACAGGGGACTACAATGAGCAGTTCTTC,CSAWTGDYNEQFF
TRBJ2-3,TRBV18,once,TRBD2,TGTGCCAGCTCACCGCGAGCTGGACTAGCGCGCACAGATACGCAGTATTTT,CASSPRAGLARTDTQYF
TRBJ2-2,TRBV5-1,NA,NA,TGCGCCAGCAGTTCCGGGACCGCGAACACCGGGGAGCTGTTTTTT,CASSSGTANTGELFF
TRBJ2-2,TRBV27,NA,TRBD2,TGTGCCAGCAGACGGACTAGCGGGAGGGCCTCTACCGGGGAGCTGTTTTTT,CASRRTSGRASTGELFF
TRBJ2-7,TRBV5-1,NA,TRBD1,TGCGCCAGCAGCCAGGGACAGGCCCACTCCTACGAGCAGTACTTC,CASSQGQAHSYEQYF
TRBJ2-1,TRBV18,NA,NA,TGTGCCAGCTCACCACCCCCCCAGGGGACCAATGAGCAGTTCTTC,CASSPPPQGTNEQFF
TRBJ2-3,TRBV19,NA,NA,TGTGCCAGTAGTCAAGCGGGCACAGATACGCAGTATTTT,CASSQAGTDTQYF
TRBJ1-1,TRBV11-2,NA,NA,TGTGCCAGCAGCACCTCAGGATACACTGAAGCTTTCTTT,CASSTSGYTEAFF
TRBJ1-4,TRBV6-1,NA,NA,TGTGCCAGCAGAACATCTGTCGGACAGTATGAAAAACTGTTTTTT,CASRTSVGQYEKLFF
TRBJ2-1,TRBV7-3,NA,TRBD2,TGTGCCAGCAGCTTAAACGCGGGACTAGCGGGAGGTGACGGTCAGTTCTTC,CASSLNAGLAGGDGQFF
TRBJ2-7,TRBV4-2,NA,TRBD1,TGTGCCAGCAGCCAACCGCGGGCAGGGGGTACTTACGAGCAGTACTTC,CASSQPRAGGTYEQYF
TRBJ2-1,TRBV10-1,NA,TRBD2,TGCGCCAGCAGTGAGAAGGGACTAGCGGGGAATGAGCAGTTCTTC,CASSEKGLAGNEQFF
TRBJ1-5,TRBV7-2,NA,NA,TGTGCCAGCAGCTTAATGAGGGCGGGTCAGCCCCAGCATTTT,CASSLMRAGQPQHF
TRBJ2-2,TRBV6-5,NA,NA,TGTGCCAGCAGTTACTGGCGAGGGTCCGGGGAGCTGTTTTTT,CASSYWRGSGELFF
TRBJ2-7,TRBV7-6,NA,NA,TGTGCCAGCAGCTTATTTGGCACCCAGGCGACCTACGAGCAGTACTTC,CASSLFGTQATYEQYF
TRBJ2-3,TRBV4-1,NA,TRBD2,TGCGCCAGCAGCCAAGATCGTGCTAGCGGGAGTGGGACAGATACGCAGTATTTT,CASSQDRASGSGTDTQYF
TRBJ2-1,TRBV6-6,NA,NA,TGTGCCAGCAGTTACGCCAGTACAATGAATGAGCAGTTCTTC,CASSYASTMNEQFF